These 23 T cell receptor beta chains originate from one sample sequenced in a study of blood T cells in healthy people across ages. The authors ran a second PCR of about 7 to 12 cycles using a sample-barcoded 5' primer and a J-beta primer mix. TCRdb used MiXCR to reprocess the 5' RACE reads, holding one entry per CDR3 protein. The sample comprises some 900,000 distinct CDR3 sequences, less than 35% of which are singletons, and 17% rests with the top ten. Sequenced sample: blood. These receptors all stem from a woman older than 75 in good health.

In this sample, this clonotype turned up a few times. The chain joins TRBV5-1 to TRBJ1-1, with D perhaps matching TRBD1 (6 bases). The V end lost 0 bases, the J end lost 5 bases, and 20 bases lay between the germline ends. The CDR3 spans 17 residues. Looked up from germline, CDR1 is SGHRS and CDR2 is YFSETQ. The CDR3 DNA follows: TGCGCCAGCAGCTTGGCCTCTGGGGGGCGAGGAAAAACTGAAGCTTTCTTT. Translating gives CASSLASGGRGKTEAFF.

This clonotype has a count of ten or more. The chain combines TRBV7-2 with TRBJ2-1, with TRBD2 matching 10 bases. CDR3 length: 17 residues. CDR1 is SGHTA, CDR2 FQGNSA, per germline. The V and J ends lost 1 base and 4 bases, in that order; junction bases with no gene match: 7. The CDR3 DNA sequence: TGTGCCAGCAGCTTAGATTCTAGCGGGGGTACATACAATGAGCAGTTCTTC. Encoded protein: CASSLDSSGGTYNEQFF.

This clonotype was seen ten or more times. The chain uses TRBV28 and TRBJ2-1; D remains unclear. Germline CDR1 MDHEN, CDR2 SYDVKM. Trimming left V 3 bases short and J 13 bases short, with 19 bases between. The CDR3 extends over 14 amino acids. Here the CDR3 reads CASSFRPRTPGQFF. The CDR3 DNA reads TGTGCCAGCAGTTTTAGGCCCAGGACCCCCGGACAGTTCTTC.

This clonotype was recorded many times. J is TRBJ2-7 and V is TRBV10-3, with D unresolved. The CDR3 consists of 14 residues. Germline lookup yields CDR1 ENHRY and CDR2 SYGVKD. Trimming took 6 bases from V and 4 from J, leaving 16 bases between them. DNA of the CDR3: TGTGCCATCAGGCACCCTTCGGACGGGTACGAGCAGTACTTC. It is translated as CAIRHPSDGYEQYF.

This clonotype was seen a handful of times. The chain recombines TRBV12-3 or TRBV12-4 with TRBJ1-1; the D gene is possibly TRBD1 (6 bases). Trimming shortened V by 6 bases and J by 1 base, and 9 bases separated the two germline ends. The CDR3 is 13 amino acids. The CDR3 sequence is CASRIRGNTEAFF. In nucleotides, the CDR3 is TGTGCCAGCAGAATCAGGGGGAACACTGAAGCTTTCTTT.

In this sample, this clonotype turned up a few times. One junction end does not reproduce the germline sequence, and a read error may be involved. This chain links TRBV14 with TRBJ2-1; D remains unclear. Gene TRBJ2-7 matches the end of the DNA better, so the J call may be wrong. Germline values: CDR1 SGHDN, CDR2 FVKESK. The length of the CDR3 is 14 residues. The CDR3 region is CASSQLSSYNEQYF. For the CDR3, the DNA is TGCGCCAGCAGCCAGTTAAGCTCCTACAATGAGCAGTACTTC.

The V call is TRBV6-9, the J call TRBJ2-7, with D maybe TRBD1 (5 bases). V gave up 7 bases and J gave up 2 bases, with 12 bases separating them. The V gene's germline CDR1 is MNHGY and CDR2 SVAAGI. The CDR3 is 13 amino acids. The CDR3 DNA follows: TGTGCCAGCACAGGGTTTCCTCCCTACGAGCAGTACTTC. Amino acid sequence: CASTGFPPYEQYF.

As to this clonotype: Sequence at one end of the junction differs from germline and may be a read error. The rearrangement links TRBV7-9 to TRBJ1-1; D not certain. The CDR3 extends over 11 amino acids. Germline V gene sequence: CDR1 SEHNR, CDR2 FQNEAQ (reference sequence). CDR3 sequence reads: CANSENTEAFF. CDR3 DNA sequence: TGTGCCAACAGCGAAAACACTGAAGCTTTCTTT.

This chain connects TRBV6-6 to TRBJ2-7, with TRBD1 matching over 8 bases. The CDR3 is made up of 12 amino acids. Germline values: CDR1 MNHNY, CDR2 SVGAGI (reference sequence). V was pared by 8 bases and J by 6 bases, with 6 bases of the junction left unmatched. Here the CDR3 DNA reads TGTGCCAGCCGACAGGGGACCGGCGAGCAGTACTTC. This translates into CASRQGTGEQYF.

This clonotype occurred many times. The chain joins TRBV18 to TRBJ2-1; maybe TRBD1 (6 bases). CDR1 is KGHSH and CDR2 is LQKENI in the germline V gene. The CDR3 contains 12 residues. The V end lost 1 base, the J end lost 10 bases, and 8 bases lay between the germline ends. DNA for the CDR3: TGTGCCAGCTCACCACAGGGGGAAGAGCAGTTCTTC. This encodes CASSPQGEEQFF.

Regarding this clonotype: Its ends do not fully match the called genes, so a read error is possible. The CDR3 DNA reads TGCGCCAACAGCTTGGAGGGGGCTAGCACAGATACGCAGTATTTT. This sequence encodes CANSLEGASTDTQYF. V usage is TRBV5-1 and J usage is TRBJ2-3, with D maybe TRBD1 (7 bases). This CDR3 has 15 amino acids. Germline lookup yields CDR1 SGHRS and CDR2 YFSETQ.

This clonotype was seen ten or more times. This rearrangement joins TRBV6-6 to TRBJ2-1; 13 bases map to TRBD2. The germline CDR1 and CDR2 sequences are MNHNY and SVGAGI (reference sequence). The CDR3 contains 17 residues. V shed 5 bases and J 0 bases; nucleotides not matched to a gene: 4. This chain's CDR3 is CASSGLAGVSSYNEQFF. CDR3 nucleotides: TGTGCCAGCAGTGGACTAGCGGGGGTTAGCTCCTACAATGAGCAGTTCTTC.

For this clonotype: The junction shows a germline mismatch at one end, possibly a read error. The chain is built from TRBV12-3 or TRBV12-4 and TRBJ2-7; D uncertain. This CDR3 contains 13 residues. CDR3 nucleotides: TGTGCCGGCAGTTTGAATGCGTACAATGAGCAGTACTTC. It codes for CAGSLNAYNEQYF.

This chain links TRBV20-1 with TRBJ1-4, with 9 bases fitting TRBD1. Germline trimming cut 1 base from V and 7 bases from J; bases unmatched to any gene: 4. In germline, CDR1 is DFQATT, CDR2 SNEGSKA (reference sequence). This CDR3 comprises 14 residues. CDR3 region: CSARGGTGPEKLFF. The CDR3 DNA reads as TGCAGTGCTAGAGGGGGGACAGGGCCTGAAAAACTGTTTTTT.

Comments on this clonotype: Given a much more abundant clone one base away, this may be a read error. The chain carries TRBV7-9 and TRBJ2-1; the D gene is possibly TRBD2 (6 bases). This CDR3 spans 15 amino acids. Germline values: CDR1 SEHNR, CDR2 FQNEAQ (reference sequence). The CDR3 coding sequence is TGTGCCAGCAGCCCGCTGGGGGGAGACTTTGATGAGCAGTGCTTC. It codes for CASSPLGGDFDEQCF.

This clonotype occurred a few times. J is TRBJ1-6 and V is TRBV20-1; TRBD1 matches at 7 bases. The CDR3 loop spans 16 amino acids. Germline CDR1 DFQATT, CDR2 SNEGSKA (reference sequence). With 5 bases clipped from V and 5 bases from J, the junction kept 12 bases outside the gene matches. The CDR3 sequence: CSASDRAVSHNSPLHF. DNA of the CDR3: TGCAGTGCTTCTGACAGGGCAGTATCACATAATTCACCCCTCCACTTT.

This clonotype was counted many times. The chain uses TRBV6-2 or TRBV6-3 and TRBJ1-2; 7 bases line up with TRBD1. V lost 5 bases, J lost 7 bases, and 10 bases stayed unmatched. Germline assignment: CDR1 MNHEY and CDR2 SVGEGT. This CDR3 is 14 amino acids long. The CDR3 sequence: CASSRTGLLVGYTF. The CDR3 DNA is TGTGCCAGCAGTCGGACAGGACTTTTGGTTGGCTACACCTTC.

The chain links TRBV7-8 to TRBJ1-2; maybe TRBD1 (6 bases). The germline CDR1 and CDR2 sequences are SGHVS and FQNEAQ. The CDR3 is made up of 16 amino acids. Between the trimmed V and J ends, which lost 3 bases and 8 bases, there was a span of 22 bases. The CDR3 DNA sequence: TGTGCCAGCAGCTTCCAACGGGACAAACTCACTCGGGGCTACACCTTC. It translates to CASSFQRDKLTRGYTF. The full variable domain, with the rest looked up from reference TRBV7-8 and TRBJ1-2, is GAGVSQSPRYKVAKRGQDVALRCDPISGHVSLFWYQQALGQGPEFLTYFQNEAQLDKSGLPSDRFFAERPEGSVSTLKIQRTQQEDSAVYLCASSFQRDKLTRGYTFGSGTRLTVV.

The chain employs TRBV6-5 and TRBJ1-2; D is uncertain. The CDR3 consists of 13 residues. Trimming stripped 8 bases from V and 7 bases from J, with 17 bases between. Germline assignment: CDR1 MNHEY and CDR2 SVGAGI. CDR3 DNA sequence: TGTGCCAGCTTTGGCCCATGGGGAGTTGGCTACACCTTC. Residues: CASFGPWGVGYTF.

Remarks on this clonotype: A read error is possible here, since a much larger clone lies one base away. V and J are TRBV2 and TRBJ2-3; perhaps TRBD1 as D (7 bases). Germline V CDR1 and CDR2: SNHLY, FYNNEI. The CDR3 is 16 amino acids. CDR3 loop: CVSSPLTGTSTDTQYF. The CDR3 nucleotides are TGTGTCAGCTCCCCTTTGACAGGGACTAGCACAGATACGCAGTATTTT. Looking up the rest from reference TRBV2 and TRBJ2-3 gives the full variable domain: EPEVTQTPSHQVTQMGQEVILRCVPISNHLYFYWYRQILGQKVEFLVSFYNNEISEKSEIFDDQFSVERPDGSNFTLKIRSTKLEDSAMYFCVSSPLTGTSTDTQYFGPGTRLTVL.

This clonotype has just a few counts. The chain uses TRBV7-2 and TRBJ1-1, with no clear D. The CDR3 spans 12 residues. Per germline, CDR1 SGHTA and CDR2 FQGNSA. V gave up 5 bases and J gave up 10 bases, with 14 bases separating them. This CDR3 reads CASSALPGPAFF. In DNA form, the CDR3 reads TGTGCCAGCAGCGCCCTTCCGGGCCCAGCTTTCTTT.

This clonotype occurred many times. The CDR3 loop reads CASSLDTEYGYTF. CDR3 sequence (DNA): TGTGCCAGCAGCTTGGACACCGAGTATGGCTACACCTTC. The chain recombines TRBV7-9 with TRBJ1-2; the D gene is possibly TRBD1 (5 bases). CDR1 is SEHNR, CDR2 FQNEAQ, per germline (reference sequence). The CDR3 runs 13 residues. V lost 3 bases and J 5 bases, leaving 10 bases between the germline ends.

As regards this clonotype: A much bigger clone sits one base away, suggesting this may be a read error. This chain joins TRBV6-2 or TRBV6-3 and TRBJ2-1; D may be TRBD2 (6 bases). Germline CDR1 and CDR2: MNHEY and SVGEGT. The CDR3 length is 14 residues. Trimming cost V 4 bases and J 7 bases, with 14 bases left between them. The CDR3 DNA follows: TGTGCCAGCAGTTGCGCGTCTCGGGGGAATGAGCAGTTCTTC. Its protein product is CASSCASRGNEQFF.